This T cell receptor (beta chain) was observed in a study of blood T cell repertoires in COVID-19. The study recruited people aged about 18 to 90 years across around 23 US areas. CDR1 MNHEY and CDR2 SVGAGI come from the germline V gene. The CDR3 sequence is 14 residues long. Germline trimming cut 5 bases from V and 3 bases from J; bases unmatched to any gene: 4. Data came from immunoSEQ multiplex PCR; TCRdb stores just in-frame clones and leaves some out. The data contain 200,000 to 250,000 clones, roughly 87% of them seen just once; the ten biggest clones take up around 6%. This clonotype was obtained from a woman in her 30s with acute COVID-19. This sequence joins TRBV6-5 and TRBJ1-2, with 9 bases identical to TRBD1. Sample: PBMCs or T cells enriched from blood (not recorded which). The CDR3 nucleotides are TGTGCCAGCAGTACAGGACAGGGGTACTATGGCTACACCTTC. Residues: CASSTGQGYYGYTF.